Listed here are 32 T cell receptor beta chains from one sample, sequenced in a study of blood T cell repertoires in COVID-19. The table came from immunoSEQ multiplex PCR; TCRdb's copy has only in-frame clones and leaves some out. This sample has some 87,000 clones, with approximately 75% found just once. The source material was peripheral blood. These receptors originate from a human donor in a cohort sampled during active COVID-19.

The chain links TRBV18 to TRBJ1-1; 8 bases agree with TRBD1. Looked up from germline, CDR1 is KGHSH and CDR2 is LQKENI. This CDR3 region has 14 residues. J gave up 3 bases and V 1 base, and 1 base lay outside the gene matches. The CDR3 sequence is CASSPHRGDTEAFF. The CDR3 coding sequence is TGTGCCAGCTCACCACACAGGGGGGACACTGAAGCTTTCTTT.

The chain joins TRBV11-1 to TRBJ2-3; D perhaps matches TRBD1 (6 bases). Germline V gene lookup returns CDR1 SGHAT and CDR2 FQDESV (reference sequence). Trimming stripped 0 bases from V and 8 bases from J, with 12 bases between. The CDR3 loop spans 14 amino acids. The CDR3 is CASSLAGQGRTQYF. The CDR3 nucleotides are TGTGCCAGCAGCTTAGCGGGGCAGGGGCGTACGCAGTATTTT.

This chain connects TRBV2 to TRBJ1-1, with 7 bases identical to TRBD1. The junction had 4 bases not matched to a gene; V was cut back by 4 bases and J by 5 bases. CDR3 length: 13 residues. The germline V gene has CDR1 SNHLY and CDR2 FYNNEI. The CDR3 sequence: CASSGQGWTEAFF. The CDR3 DNA is TGTGCCAGCAGTGGACAGGGTTGGACTGAAGCTTTCTTT.

The chain has TRBV4-2 and TRBJ2-3; 14 nucleotides match TRBD2. Per the germline V gene, CDR1 is LGHNA and CDR2 is YNFKEQ. The CDR3 has 19 residues. Losses at the gene ends were 1 base for V and 4 bases for J; bases not matched to a gene: 10. Written as DNA, the CDR3 is TGTGCCAGCAGCCAAGCCCCGACTAGCGGGGGGGCCTCGGCAGATACGCAGTATTTT. Its translation: CASSQAPTSGGASADTQYF.

The chain recombines TRBV3-1 (or the pseudogene TRBV3-2) with TRBJ1-4, with a weak D call TRBD1 (6 bases). V was pared by 5 bases and J by 8 bases, with 12 bases between. Per germline, CDR1 LGHDT and CDR2 YNNKEL (reference sequence). This CDR3 is built from 13 residues. The CDR3 nucleotides are TGTGCCAGCAGCTTCCGAGGGGGAGAAAAACTGTTTTTT. The encoded protein is CASSFRGGEKLFF.

The chain uses TRBV7-2 and TRBJ2-5; 12 bases align to TRBD2. J was trimmed by 5 bases and V by 1 base; bases with no gene match: 8. The CDR3 runs to 17 residues. In germline, CDR1 is SGHTA, CDR2 FQGNSA. The CDR3, as DNA: TGTGCCAGCAGCTTAGTACTAGCGGGGGGCCTCCAGGAGACCCAGTACTTC. Protein: CASSLVLAGGLQETQYF.

V and J are TRBV6-5 and TRBJ2-2, with D unresolved. The CDR3 runs to 16 residues. Germline-derived CDR1 and CDR2 are MNHEY and SVGAGI. With 4 bases removed from V and 2 bases from J, the gap between germline ends came to 14 bases. The CDR3 is CASSSERVLNTGELFF. The CDR3 DNA sequence: TGTGCCAGCAGTTCAGAGCGAGTACTTAACACCGGGGAGCTGTTTTTT.

This clone occurred once. This chain links TRBV5-1 with TRBJ2-1; 8 bases are shared with TRBD2. Germline V CDR1 and CDR2: SGHRS, YFSETQ. This CDR3 spans 17 amino acids. Trimming took 4 bases from V and 0 from J; bases not matched to a gene: 9. CDR3 in amino acids: CASSQPGGGSSYNEQFF. CDR3 nucleotide sequence: TGCGCCAGCAGCCAACCAGGCGGGGGGAGCTCCTACAATGAGCAGTTCTTC.

The J gene is TRBJ2-5, the V gene TRBV15; D gene ambiguous. V was shortened by 4 bases and J by 5 bases, with 20 bases between the two germline ends. This CDR3 spans 16 amino acids. Per germline, CDR1 LNHNV and CDR2 YYDKDF (reference sequence). The CDR3 sequence is CATSTERSRFVETQYF. CDR3 DNA sequence: TGTGCCACCAGCACCGAGAGATCTAGGTTTGTCGAGACCCAGTACTTC.

This clone was found once. The chain employs TRBV24-1 and TRBJ2-2, with a weak D call TRBD1 (6 bases). V gave up 6 bases and J gave up 2 bases, with 12 bases separating them. CDR1 KGHDR and CDR2 SFDVKD come from the germline V gene. The CDR3 runs 15 residues. CDR3 sequence (DNA): TGTGCCACCAGTTGGCCAGGGGACAACACCGGGGAGCTGTTTTTT. Translated: CATSWPGDNTGELFF.

This sequence joins TRBV5-4 and TRBJ2-5, with a weak D call TRBD1 (5 bases). Looked up from germline, CDR1 is SGHNT and CDR2 is YYREEE (reference sequence). This CDR3 is built from 14 residues. Trimming took 3 bases from V and 0 from J, leaving 9 bases between them. The CDR3 sequence: CASSYGQNQETQYF. Written as DNA, the CDR3 is TGTGCCAGCAGCTACGGACAAAACCAAGAGACCCAGTACTTC. Filled out from reference TRBV5-4 and TRBJ2-5, the complete variable domain reads ETGVTQSPTHLIKTRGQQVTLRCSSQSGHNTVSWYQQALGQGPQFIFQYYREEENGRGNFPPRFSGLQFPNYSSELNVNALELDDSALYLCASSYGQNQETQYFGPGTRLLVL.

The chain joins TRBV2 to TRBJ1-3; TRBD1 agrees at 7 bases. Germline CDR1 reads SNHLY; CDR2 reads FYNNEI. The CDR3 runs 16 residues. The ends lost 6 bases at V and 0 bases at J; junction bases unmatched: 8. The CDR3 spells CASSVTWDSSGNTIYF. CDR3 in DNA: TGTGCCAGCAGCGTAACCTGGGACAGCTCTGGAAACACCATATATTTT.

The chain uses TRBV4-2 and TRBJ2-3; TRBD2 agrees at 14 bases. This CDR3 region has 15 residues. The V gene end was trimmed by 3 bases and the J gene end by 4 bases; junction bases not matched to a gene: 0. Germline V gene lookup returns CDR1 LGHNA and CDR2 YNFKEQ. CDR3 sequence (DNA): TGTGCCAGCAGCCAGACTAGCGGGGGGGCAGATACGCAGTATTTT. Translating it yields CASSQTSGGADTQYF.

This clone has a single count. The chain carries TRBV5-1 and TRBJ2-1; D may be TRBD2 (5 bases). The CDR3 consists of 18 residues. V lost 3 bases to trimming and J lost 4 bases, with 23 bases between them. The germline V gene has CDR1 SGHRS and CDR2 YFSETQ. As DNA, the CDR3 is TGCGCCAGCAGCTGGACTCAGCAGCAAAGGGCCCGATACAATGAGCAGTTCTTC. It yields the protein CASSWTQQQRARYNEQFF.

The V and J genes are TRBV4-1 and TRBJ1-5, with D possibly TRBD1 on 6 matching bases. V was clipped by 4 bases and J by 3 bases, with 10 bases between them. Germline CDR1 and CDR2: MGHRA and YSYEKL. The CDR3 length is 14 residues. CDR3 protein: CASSPGGPNQPQHF. CDR3 coding DNA: TGCGCCAGCAGCCCGGGGGGCCCCAATCAGCCCCAGCATTTT.

The chain links TRBV5-5 to TRBJ1-2; D remains unclear. This CDR3 has 14 amino acids. Per the germline V gene, CDR1 is SGHKS and CDR2 is YYEKEE (reference sequence). Trimming cost V 4 bases and J 4 bases, with 14 bases left between them. The chain's CDR3 is CASSTGVRSYGYTF. DNA for the CDR3: TGTGCCAGCAGCACCGGGGTGCGTTCCTATGGCTACACCTTC.

The chain combines TRBV4-1 with TRBJ2-5; D is possibly TRBD1 (5 bases). The germline V gene has CDR1 MGHRA and CDR2 YSYEKL. This CDR3 is 16 amino acids long. V dropped 0 bases and J dropped 1 base, with 12 bases sitting between them. The CDR3, as DNA: TGCGCCAGCAGCCAAGATGGGGCCCGTGTCCAAGAGACCCAGTACTTC. Translating it yields CASSQDGARVQETQYF.

This clone was recorded once. The chain's CDR3 is CASSRTGDNYGYTF. As DNA, the CDR3 is TGCGCCAGCAGCAGGACAGGGGACAACTATGGCTACACCTTC. The chain links TRBV5-1 to TRBJ1-2; 9 bases map to TRBD1. The CDR3 totals 14 residues. Germline trimming cut 4 bases from V and 2 bases from J; bases unmatched to any gene: 3. Germline CDR1 reads SGHRS; CDR2 reads YFSETQ.

The V call is TRBV7-2, the J call TRBJ2-3; 7 nucleotides line up with TRBD2. The CDR3 consists of 14 residues. V dropped 7 bases and J dropped 0; count of bases not matched to a gene: 4. Germline V gene sequence: CDR1 SGHTA, CDR2 FQGNSA. The CDR3: CASTLLASTDTQYF. The CDR3 coding sequence is TGTGCCAGCACCCTACTAGCGAGCACAGATACGCAGTATTTT.

This chain joins TRBV10-3 and TRBJ1-4, with D possibly being TRBD1 (6 bases). The length of the CDR3 is 16 residues. V lost 0 bases to trimming and J lost 0 bases, with 8 bases between them. Germline loops: CDR1 ENHRY, CDR2 SYGVKD. The CDR3 region is CAISESGGPTNEKLFF. CDR3 DNA sequence: TGTGCCATCAGTGAGTCGGGGGGGCCAACTAATGAAAAACTGTTTTTT.

The chain is built from TRBV6-1 and TRBJ1-2; TRBD1 matches 10 bases. CDR1 MNHNS and CDR2 SASEGT come from the germline V gene. The trim removed 0 bases at V and 3 bases at J, leaving 1 base unmatched. The CDR3 length is 15 residues. The CDR3 nucleotides are TGTGCCAGCAGTGAAGCGGGGACAGGGGACTATGGCTACACCTTC. This gives the protein CASSEAGTGDYGYTF.

The CDR3 DNA reads TGCGCCAGCAGCCTATCGTTCCAAGATACGCAGTATTTT. The encoded protein is CASSLSFQDTQYF. This chain connects TRBV5-1 to TRBJ2-3; D is ambiguous. This CDR3 contains 13 residues. V lost 4 bases and J lost 5, with 11 bases in between. Germline-derived CDR1 and CDR2 are SGHRS and YFSETQ. Together with reference TRBV5-1 and TRBJ2-3, the CDR3 gives the full variable domain: KAGVTQTPRYLIKTRGQQVTLSCSPISGHRSVSWYQQTPGQGLQFLFEYFSETQRNKGNFPGRFSGRQFSNSRSEMNVSTLELGDSALYLCASSLSFQDTQYFGPGTRLTVL.

This chain joins TRBV7-8 and TRBJ2-2; 8 bases fit TRBD1. Germline CDR1 reads SGHVS; CDR2 reads FQNEAQ. The CDR3 contains 15 residues. The J segment lost 5 bases and the V segment lost 6 bases, leaving 8 bases of the junction unmatched. CDR3 amino acids: CASSSDRVGTGELFF. The CDR3 DNA follows: TGTGCCAGCAGTTCGGACAGGGTGGGGACCGGGGAGCTGTTTTTT.

The V call is TRBV28, the J call TRBJ1-6, with 7 bases fitting TRBD1. J gave up 7 bases and V 4 bases, and 4 bases lay outside the gene matches. The length of the CDR3 is 14 residues. Per the germline V gene, CDR1 is MDHEN and CDR2 is SYDVKM. CDR3 nucleotide sequence: TGTGCCAGCAGTTCACCGGGACAGAATTCACCCCTCCACTTT. It codes for CASSSPGQNSPLHF.

For this clone: This specimen includes other DNA sequences encoding the same CDR3. CDR3 amino acids: CASRAGGYGYTF. The CDR3 region has the DNA TGTGCCAGCAGGGCAGGGGGCTATGGCTACACCTTC. The chain links TRBV28 to TRBJ1-2; 7 positions match TRBD1. Germline loops: CDR1 MDHEN, CDR2 SYDVKM. The junction had 2 bases not matched to a gene; V was cut back by 6 bases and J by 4 bases. The CDR3 is 12 amino acids.

The V gene is TRBV2, the J gene TRBJ2-7, with a possible D match to TRBD1 (6 bases). CDR1 and CDR2 (germline): SNHLY, FYNNEI. Trimming stripped 11 bases from V and 9 bases from J, with 26 bases between. The length of the CDR3 is 14 residues. In DNA, the CDR3 is TGTGCCTCGGTCCGGGTACAGGGTCTTTCGCGGCAGTACTTC. It translates to CASVRVQGLSRQYF.

The CDR3 is CASSLYGQGEGYTF. The CDR3 region has the DNA TGTGCCAGCAGCTTATATGGACAGGGGGAAGGCTACACCTTC. The chain joins TRBV7-2 to TRBJ1-2; 10 positions agree with TRBD1. V dropped 2 bases and J dropped 8; count of bases not matched to a gene: 5. The germline gives CDR1 SGHTA, CDR2 FQGNSA. The CDR3 totals 14 residues. Using reference TRBV7-2 and TRBJ1-2 for the parts outside the CDR3, the full variable domain is GAGVSQSPSNKVTEKGKDVELRCDPISGHTALYWYRQSLGQGLEFLIYFQGNSAPDKSGLPSDRFSAERTGGSVSTLTIQRTQQEDSAVYLCASSLYGQGEGYTFGSGTRLTVV.

This clone was detected only a few times. The chain couples TRBV7-9 to TRBJ1-1; TRBD1 is a possible D gene (5 bases). Between the trimmed V and J ends, which lost 1 base and 7 bases, there was a span of 13 bases. The length of the CDR3 is 14 residues. CDR1 is SEHNR and CDR2 is FQNEAQ in the germline V gene (reference sequence). CDR3 sequence reads: CASSLDRIRFEAFF. The DNA for the CDR3 is TGTGCCAGCAGCTTAGACAGGATCCGTTTTGAAGCTTTCTTT. Full variable domain (outside the CDR3, taken from reference TRBV7-9 and TRBJ1-1): DTGVSQNPRHKITKRGQNVTFRCDPISEHNRLYWYRQTLGQGPEFLTYFQNEAQLEKSRLLSDRFSAERPKGSFSTLEIQRTEQGDSAMYLCASSLDRIRFEAFFGQGTRLTVV.

The rearrangement joins TRBV2 to TRBJ2-2; 11 bases agree with TRBD2. Trimming cost V 6 bases and J 4 bases; bases outside gene matches: 13. Germline V gives CDR1 SNHLY, CDR2 FYNNEI. This CDR3 spans 18 amino acids. CDR3 sequence reads: CASRPRILAGGSTGELFF. The CDR3 region has the DNA TGTGCCAGCAGACCACGAATCCTAGCGGGGGGTAGCACCGGGGAGCTGTTTTTT.

This clone appeared a few times. The chain carries TRBV10-3 and TRBJ2-3; 7 positions agree with TRBD1. V trimming: 10 bases; J trimming: 4 bases; junction bases outside the gene matches: 8. CDR1 is ENHRY and CDR2 is SYGVKD in the germline V gene. CDR3 length: 13 amino acids. CDR3 nucleotide sequence: TGTGCCACCAGCCTCCAGGGGGCAGATACGCAGTATTTT. This encodes CATSLQGADTQYF.

In this sample, this clone turned up a few times. The V and J genes are TRBV15 and TRBJ2-5; maybe TRBD1 (5 bases). V shed 0 bases and J shed 2 bases, with 7 bases lying between them. This CDR3 has 14 residues. From germline, CDR1 is LNHNV and CDR2 YYDKDF (reference sequence). The CDR3 nucleotides are TGTGCCACCAGCAGAGACAGGGTACAAGAGACCCAGTACTTC. Its translation is CATSRDRVQETQYF.

The genes are TRBV5-5 and TRBJ1-5, with 10 bases matching TRBD1. This CDR3 is built from 15 residues. Germline V gene lookup returns CDR1 SGHKS and CDR2 YYEKEE (reference sequence). The trim removed 0 bases at V and 7 bases at J, leaving 4 bases unmatched. The CDR3, as DNA: TGTGCCAGCAGCTTGGTGACAGGGGGCCGGCAGCCCCAGCATTTT. Protein sequence: CASSLVTGGRQPQHF.